This TCR beta chain originates from a study of human T cells and chemical hapten exposure. Across the whole study: The variation in per-sample TCR yields arose mainly from small differences in pooled library volumes.

In its sample, this clonotype was seen many times. The antigen is unknown. General observations from the study: DPC sensitization produced no change in TCRs with frequency above 1 in 1000.

The CDR3 is 16 residues long. V was clipped by 6 bases and J by 3 bases, with 18 bases between them. Someone pulled total RNA out of unfractionated whole blood. The library labeled individual cDNA molecules by adding unique molecular identifiers to them. As processed by the authors: A per-sample median of about 96,000 TCRs was observed, with counts ranging from about 23,224 to 690,600. TCRdb analysed the 5' RACE reads with MiXCR anew, one entry per CDR3 protein. TCRdb, rather than the study authors, made the V and J calls. In the table there are 130,000 or so distinct CDR3 sequences, 4.1% of which are singletons.

This chain uses TRBV12-3 or TRBV12-4 with TRBJ2-1; D is uncertain. This receptor was identified in a female donor in good health. CDR3 sequence: CASSRARLENYNEQFF. The CDR3 nucleotides read TGTGCCAGCAGCCGAGCGCGTTTGGAGAACTACAATGAGCAGTTCTTC.